The rows below give T cell receptor beta chains drawn from one sample of a study of cytomegalovirus exposure and HLA in healthy donors. Profiling relied on immunoSEQ multiplex PCR, and the TCRdb table lists in-frame clones only, not all of them. The sample holds about 180,000 clones, roughly 85% seen once. Sequencing was performed on PBMCs. The source is a middle-aged woman in good health and CMV-seronegative. The conserved cysteine and the conserved F or W are not part of the CDR3 here.

j_call v_call cdr3_aa
TRBJ1-2 TRBV11-2 ASGRTGTGYT
TRBJ1-1 TRBV5-1 ASSLAGGRTEAF
TRBJ2-7 TRBV5-1 ASSRRVLDEQY
TRBJ2-3 TRBV7-3 ASSLTRTGRTDTQY
TRBJ1-1 TRBV27 ASSLGRGEAF
TRBJ1-2 TRBV27 ASSLGTALHYGYT
TRBJ2-7 TRBV7-9 ASSPPTGSYEQY
TRBJ2-4 TRBV5-8 ASSLRQGADIQY
TRBJ1-2 TRBV13 ASSLGLAGGFIDGYT
TRBJ2-5 TRBV11-3 ASSRDSQETQY
TRBJ1-1 TRBV6-1 ASSPTPTPTEAF
TRBJ1-2 TRBV5-4 ASSLGTGYGYT
TRBJ2-1 TRBV6-1 ASSAWRSGEQF
TRBJ1-2 TRBV9 ASSVVRVLTCYGYT
TRBJ2-5 TRBV5-6 ASSPYRQGKETQY
TRBJ1-2 TRBV20-1 SARGSGKT
TRBJ2-5 TRBV2 ASSSLQETQY
TRBJ1-4 TRBV11-3 ASSPVAGAEKLF
TRBJ2-1 TRBV19 ASTPSGGSSYNEQF
TRBJ1-1 TRBV4-2 ASSQAGQGAVEAF
TRBJ2-1 TRBV9 ASSVGGLAGGDEQF
TRBJ1-2 TRBV21-1 ASSKKAVPPLYGYT
TRBJ2-4 TRBV6-1 ASSAARNGKNIQY
TRBJ1-1 TRBV5-1 ASSYDKNTEAF
TRBJ1-6 TRBV9 ASSASRGGSPLH
TRBJ2-7 TRBV4-2 ASSQGDGGNYEQY
TRBJ2-1 TRBV5-6 ASSTRQARSGQF
TRBJ2-7 TRBV27 ASSLDRGRTYEQY
TRBJ1-5 TRBV6-4 ASRDRRQPQH
TRBJ2-1 TRBV5-1 ASRWTSGSIYNEQF
TRBJ1-3 TRBV30 AWSVVSGGGNTIY
TRBJ1-1 TRBV11-2 ASSFKRGRGTEAF
TRBJ2-3 TRBV29-1 SVGGLSTDTQY
TRBJ1-2 TRBV11-2 ASSPFVVGYGYT
TRBJ1-1 TRBV2 ASKGRAEAF
TRBJ2-7 TRBV10-2 ASSDYGGYTYEQY
TRBJ2-5 TRBV28 ASSLLAVIETQY
TRBJ1-1 TRBV5-1 ASSLPGQANTEAF
TRBJ1-2 TRBV27 ASKQGIHSGYT
TRBJ2-5 TRBV7-9 ASRLAGAWYQETQY
TRBJ2-7 TRBV27 ASSYGGYEQY
TRBJ1-4 TRBV7-8 ASSLQSQTNEKLF
TRBJ2-3 TRBV11-3 ASSWAITDTQY
TRBJ2-1 TRBV9 ASSGGQPPFDEQF
TRBJ1-2 TRBV28 ASILTGKDGYT